This T cell receptor beta chain appears in the sequencing data of a study of type 1 and type 2 diabetes patients. In this sample, this clonotype turned up many times. The PCR template was genomic DNA. The TCR beta CDR3 region was amplified using 30 forward and 13 reverse primers. One entry per CDR3 protein, called by TCRdb with MiXCR from the multiplex PCR reads. The sample yields 250,000 to 300,000 distinct CDR3 sequences, roughly 50% seen once. Sequencing used peripheral blood mononuclear cells (PBMCs). This sequence originates from a man younger than 35 with type 2 diabetes.

Here the CDR3 DNA reads TGTGCCACCAGCAGACCAGACTCGGACGAGCAGTACTTC. Its translation: CATSRPDSDEQYF. The V call is TRBV15, the J call TRBJ2-7, with D uncertain. Trimming took off 2 bases at V and 5 bases at J, with 10 bases between the two ends. From germline, CDR1 is LNHNV and CDR2 YYDKDF (reference sequence). The CDR3 runs to 13 residues.